Each of the 28 T cell receptor beta chains below was sequenced from the same sample in a study of T-cell reconstitution after alpha-beta-depleted transplantation in children. Unique molecular identifiers were built into the TCRbeta library. Using its own MiXCR run on the PCR reads, TCRdb lists one record per CDR3 protein. The sample records some 310,000 distinct CDR3 sequences, roughly 21% being singletons. This sample comprised PBMCs, mostly from graft donor cells, obtained 180 days after TCRalphabeta/CD19-depleted stem cell transplant. Receptors originate from a male patient aged 10-17 years who had a stem cell transplant for acute lymphoblastic leukemia, so the T cells may come from the graft donor.

The chain combines TRBV9 with TRBJ2-3; weak D call: TRBD2 (5 bases). Germline V CDR1 and CDR2: SGDLS, YYNGEE. The germline V and J ends were trimmed by 0 bases and 2 bases, with 10 bases remaining between them. The CDR3 runs 15 residues. CDR3 residues: CASSVGTPYTDTQYF. CDR3 coding DNA: TGTGCCAGCAGCGTAGGGACTCCCTACACAGATACGCAGTATTTT.

There are many counts of this clonotype. This chain connects TRBV5-1 to TRBJ1-6; D not certain. The length of the CDR3 is 13 residues. From germline, CDR1 is SGHRS and CDR2 YFSETQ. V lost 0 bases and J 9 bases, leaving 7 bases between the germline ends. CDR3 region: CASSLAGGSPLHF. CDR3 nucleotides: TGCGCCAGCAGCTTGGCCGGCGGTTCACCCCTCCACTTT.

This clonotype was seen at least ten times. The chain uses TRBV3-1 and TRBJ2-7; D may be TRBD2 (5 bases). The CDR3 sequence is 12 residues long. Trimming removed 7 bases from V and 0 bases from J, with 7 bases in between. CDR1 and CDR2 from the germline V gene are LGHDT and YNNKEL (reference sequence). In nucleotides, the CDR3 is TGTGCCAGCATGGGGAGCTCCTACGAGCAGTACTTC. Its protein is CASMGSSYEQYF.

This clonotype was seen many times. The rearrangement uses TRBV20-1 and TRBJ2-3; 7 positions agree with TRBD1. Germline trimming cut 4 bases from V and 13 bases from J; bases unmatched to any gene: 5. Per germline, CDR1 DFQATT and CDR2 SNEGSKA (reference sequence). The CDR3 extends over 10 amino acids. CDR3 nucleotide sequence: TGCAGTGCTATAGGGACAGTGAAGTATTTT. It translates to CSAIGTVKYF.

V and J are TRBV6-1 and TRBJ2-4; 8 bases are shared with TRBD2. The trim removed 5 bases at V and 10 bases at J, leaving 7 bases unmatched. The germline V gene has CDR1 MNHNS and CDR2 SASEGT. The CDR3 totals 13 residues. CDR3 sequence: CASSILRGRIQYF. CDR3 DNA: TGTGCCAGCAGTATCCTACGCGGGAGGATTCAGTACTTC.

Only a few counts were recorded for this clonotype. The CDR3 DNA reads TGTGCCAGCAGGAACTCCTACGAGCAGTACTTC. This sequence encodes CASRNSYEQYF. V and J are TRBV2 and TRBJ2-7; D is unclear. CDR1 is SNHLY and CDR2 is FYNNEI in the germline V gene. CDR3 length: 11 amino acids. Between the trimmed V and J ends, which lost 6 bases and 0 bases, there was a span of 3 bases.

This CDR3 is CADERRNYEQYF. The CDR3 DNA is TGTGCCGACGAGAGGAGAAACTACGAGCAGTACTTC. This sequence joins TRBV21-1 and TRBJ2-7. TRBV21-1 is a documented pseudogene. The CDR3 loop spans 12 amino acids.

The V and J genes are TRBV12-3 or TRBV12-4 and TRBJ1-1, with a possible D match to TRBD1 (6 bases). The CDR3 loop spans 17 amino acids. V lost 6 bases and J lost 10, with 30 bases in between. The CDR3 DNA reads TGTGCCAGCAGCCTAGTTTACCCTTTACAGGGCCACACGGGAGCTTTCTTT. Its translation: CASSLVYPLQGHTGAFF.

The chain uses TRBV2 and TRBJ1-1; no firm D call. Trimming took 2 bases from V and 3 from J, leaving 16 bases between them. Germline-derived CDR1 and CDR2 are SNHLY and FYNNEI. The CDR3 runs 16 residues. For the CDR3, the DNA is TGTGCCAGCAGTGAATCTATCCTTCTACTGTACACTGAAGCTTTCTTT. Translating gives CASSESILLLYTEAFF. Together with reference TRBV2 and TRBJ1-1, the CDR3 gives the full variable domain: EPEVTQTPSHQVTQMGQEVILRCVPISNHLYFYWYRQILGQKVEFLVSFYNNEISEKSEIFDDQFSVERPDGSNFTLKIRSTKLEDSAMYFCASSESILLLYTEAFFGQGTRLTVV.

This clonotype was seen more than once but under ten times. J is TRBJ2-7 and V is TRBV5-1; D not resolved. The CDR3 length is 14 residues. Germline V gives CDR1 SGHRS, CDR2 YFSETQ. V dropped 0 bases and J dropped 3 bases, with 10 bases sitting between them. The CDR3 here is CASSLGVGFYEQYF. The CDR3 nucleotides are TGCGCCAGCAGCTTGGGGGTAGGTTTCTACGAGCAGTACTTC.

This chain joins TRBV25-1 and TRBJ2-1, with D possibly TRBD2 on 5 matching bases. V was clipped by 7 bases and J by 5 bases, with 6 bases between them. From germline, CDR1 is MGHDK and CDR2 SYGVNS. This CDR3 region has 11 residues. The CDR3 coding sequence is TGTGCCAGCAACGGGAACAATGAGCAGTTCTTC. The encoded protein is CASNGNNEQFF.

This clonotype came up a few times. V and J are TRBV20-1 and TRBJ2-2; D is possibly TRBD1 (6 bases). The CDR3 is 15 amino acids. V shed 2 bases and J shed 1 base, with 11 bases lying between them. CDR1 DFQATT and CDR2 SNEGSKA come from the germline V gene (reference sequence). The DNA of the CDR3 is TGCAGTGCTAGATCCCCGGGACAGAACACCGGGGAGCTGTTTTTT. Protein sequence: CSARSPGQNTGELFF.

This rearrangement joins TRBV5-1 to TRBJ2-1, with 7 bases matching TRBD1. The germline CDR1 and CDR2 sequences are SGHRS and YFSETQ. This CDR3 region has 14 residues. The J segment lost 3 bases and the V segment lost 2 bases, leaving 2 bases of the junction unmatched. The CDR3 bases are TGCGCCAGCAGCTTCTACAGGGGCTACAATGAGCAGTTCTTC. Residues: CASSFYRGYNEQFF.

The rearrangement joins TRBV7-2 to TRBJ2-1, with a possible D match to TRBD2 (5 bases). This CDR3 spans 15 amino acids. The germline gives CDR1 SGHTA, CDR2 FQGNSA. Trimming left V 3 bases short and J 1 base short, with 10 bases between. CDR3 sequence: CASSFASRSYNEQFF. The CDR3 DNA is TGTGCCAGCAGCTTTGCTAGCCGATCCTACAATGAGCAGTTCTTC.

This clonotype came up a few times. The rearrangement uses TRBV10-3 and TRBJ2-1, with D possibly matching TRBD2 (6 bases). This CDR3 is built from 13 residues. Between the trimmed V and J ends, which lost 7 bases and 4 bases, there was a span of 11 bases. CDR1 ENHRY and CDR2 SYGVKD come from the germline V gene. The CDR3 bases are TGTGCCATCATGGAGGCGGGGTACAATGAGCAGTTCTTC. The encoded protein is CAIMEAGYNEQFF.

The genes are TRBV7-9 and TRBJ2-1; possible D gene TRBD2, 6 bases. The germline V gene encodes CDR1 SEHNR and CDR2 FQNEAQ (reference sequence). This CDR3 comprises 15 residues. V was trimmed by 8 bases and J by 6 bases, leaving 20 bases between them. As DNA, the CDR3 is TGTGCCAGCGGCCCTCCGGCGGGGATACTCAATGAGCAGTTCTTC. Its protein product is CASGPPAGILNEQFF.

This clonotype was counted only a few times. The genes are TRBV7-6 and TRBJ2-3, with TRBD2 matching over 9 bases. The junction had 9 bases not matched to a gene; V was cut back by 2 bases and J by 0 bases. The germline V gene encodes CDR1 SGHVS and CDR2 FNYEAQ. The CDR3 length is 18 residues. The CDR3 DNA sequence: TGTGCCAGCAGCTTAAGCGGGACTAGCTTCACTAGCACAGATACGCAGTATTTT. Translation: CASSLSGTSFTSTDTQYF.

The chain combines TRBV15 with TRBJ1-3; tentative D call: TRBD1 (5 bases). Germline V gene lookup returns CDR1 LNHNV and CDR2 YYDKDF (reference sequence). V dropped 4 bases and J dropped 1 base, with 14 bases sitting between them. The CDR3 has 16 residues. CDR3 DNA sequence: TGTGCCACCAGCACAGGCCGAGGGGCTTCTGGAAACACCATATATTTT. Protein sequence: CATSTGRGASGNTIYF.

The chain combines TRBV27 with TRBJ1-1; 9 bases are a match to TRBD1. The germline V gene encodes CDR1 MNHEY and CDR2 SMNVEV (reference sequence). CDR3 length equals 15 residues. V was clipped by 2 bases and J by 1 base; unmatched bases: 2. CDR3 in amino acids: CASSLGTGWNTEAFF. The CDR3 DNA reads TGTGCCAGCAGTTTAGGGACAGGGTGGAACACTGAAGCTTTCTTT.

The chain joins TRBV7-9 to TRBJ2-5; D is perhaps TRBD1 (5 bases). Looked up from germline, CDR1 is SEHNR and CDR2 is FQNEAQ (reference sequence). The CDR3 sequence is 15 residues long. Trimming removed 6 bases from V and 1 base from J, with 15 bases in between. The CDR3 coding sequence is TGTGCCAGCAGGGCCCCCCAGGGCCCCCAAGAGACCCAGTACTTC. It yields the protein CASRAPQGPQETQYF.

The V gene is TRBV12-3 or TRBV12-4, the J gene TRBJ1-1; TRBD1 matches 10 bases. CDR3 length: 15 amino acids. With 6 bases clipped from V and 4 bases from J, the junction kept 8 bases outside the gene matches. The CDR3 reads CASSWDRGRGTEAFF. CDR3 DNA sequence: TGTGCCAGCAGCTGGGACAGGGGTCGGGGCACTGAAGCTTTCTTT.

The gene calls are TRBV12-3 or TRBV12-4 and TRBJ1-5, with D uncertain. V gave up 1 base and J gave up 7 bases, with 11 bases separating them. CDR3 length equals 14 residues. The CDR3 reads CASSLVGSGQPQHF. The CDR3 nucleotides read TGTGCCAGCAGTTTAGTAGGGAGTGGACAGCCCCAGCATTTT.

This clonotype showed up just a few times. The chain is built from TRBV5-1 and TRBJ2-5, with 8 bases that match TRBD1. The length of the CDR3 is 16 residues. Trimming at V came to 4 bases and at J to 1 base, leaving 9 bases not matched to a gene. Germline values: CDR1 SGHRS, CDR2 YFSETQ. In DNA form, the CDR3 reads TGCGCCAGCAGCCCTAGGACAGGGAAGGGCCAAGAGACCCAGTACTTC. Protein sequence: CASSPRTGKGQETQYF.

This chain links TRBV19 with TRBJ2-5; the match to TRBD1 covers 7 bases. CDR1 and CDR2 from the germline V gene are LNHDA and SQIVND (reference sequence). The CDR3 has 14 amino acids. V shed 5 bases and J 5 bases; nucleotides not matched to a gene: 8. CDR3 nucleotide sequence: TGTGCCAGTAGTGAAGGGGGCCCTACGGAGACCCAGTACTTC. As protein: CASSEGGPTETQYF. Together with reference TRBV19 and TRBJ2-5, the CDR3 gives the full variable domain: DGGITQSPKYLFRKEGQNVTLSCEQNLNHDAMYWYRQDPGQGLRLIYYSQIVNDFQKGDIAEGYSVSREKKESFPLTVTSAQKNPTAFYLCASSEGGPTETQYFGPGTRLLVL.

The CDR3 here is CASSFNRGASSGDPLYNEQFF. CDR3 nucleotides: TGTGCCAGCAGCTTTAATAGGGGGGCTAGTAGTGGGGACCCCTTGTACAATGAGCAGTTCTTC. The chain carries TRBV11-2 and TRBJ2-1; D assignment may be TRBD1 or TRBD2 (6 bases each). Per the germline V gene, CDR1 is SGHAT and CDR2 is FQNNGV. Trimming removed 3 bases at V and 4 bases at J, with 31 bases between. The CDR3 has 21 amino acids. Combining the CDR3 with reference TRBV11-2 and TRBJ2-1 gives the whole variable domain EAGVAQSPRYKIIEKRQSVAFWCNPISGHATLYWYQQILGQGPKLLIQFQNNGVVDDSQLPKDRFSAERLKGVDSTLKIQPAKLEDSAVYLCASSFNRGASSGDPLYNEQFFGPGTRLTVL.

A few counts support this clonotype. The chain employs TRBV5-1 and TRBJ2-2; TRBD1 matches at 10 bases. CDR3 length: 14 amino acids. J was trimmed by 5 bases and V by 5 bases; bases with no gene match: 3. Germline V CDR1 and CDR2: SGHRS, YFSETQ. The CDR3 coding sequence is TGCGCCAGCAGAGGACAGGGGGGGACCGGGGAGCTGTTTTTT. This gives the protein CASRGQGGTGELFF.

In the case of this clonotype: An end of the junction does not agree with germline; a read error may underlie this. The rearrangement uses TRBV18 and TRBJ1-2, with 9 positions matching TRBD1. The CDR3 loop spans 11 amino acids. Germline V gene sequence: CDR1 KGHSH, CDR2 LQKENI. CDR3 sequence: CASSPGDRVLF. The CDR3 coding sequence is TGTGCCAGCTCACCGGGGGACAGGGTACTCTTC.

The chain uses TRBV5-6 and TRBJ2-7, with TRBD2 identical over 9 bases. V lost 0 bases to trimming and J lost 0 bases; unmatched junction nucleotides: 1. Germline V lookup: CDR1 SGHDT, CDR2 YYEEEE. The CDR3 extends over 15 amino acids. CDR3 DNA: TGTGCCAGCAGCTTGGGACTAGCGGTCTCCTACGAGCAGTACTTC. Its protein product is CASSLGLAVSYEQYF.